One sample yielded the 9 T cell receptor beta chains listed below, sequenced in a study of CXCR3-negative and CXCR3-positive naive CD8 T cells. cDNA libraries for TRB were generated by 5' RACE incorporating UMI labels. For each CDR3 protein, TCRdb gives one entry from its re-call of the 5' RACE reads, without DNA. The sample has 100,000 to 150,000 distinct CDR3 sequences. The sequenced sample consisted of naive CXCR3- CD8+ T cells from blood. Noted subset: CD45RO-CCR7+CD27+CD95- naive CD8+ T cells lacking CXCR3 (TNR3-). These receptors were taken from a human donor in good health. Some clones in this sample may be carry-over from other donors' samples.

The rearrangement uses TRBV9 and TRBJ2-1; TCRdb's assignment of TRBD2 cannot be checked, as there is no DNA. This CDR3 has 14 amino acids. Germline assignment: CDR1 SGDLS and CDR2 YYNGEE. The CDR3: CASSPASGDIKQFF.

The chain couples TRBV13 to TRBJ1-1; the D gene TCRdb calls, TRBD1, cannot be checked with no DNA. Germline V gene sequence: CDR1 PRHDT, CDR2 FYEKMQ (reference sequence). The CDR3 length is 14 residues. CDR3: CASSLNAGRGTAFF.

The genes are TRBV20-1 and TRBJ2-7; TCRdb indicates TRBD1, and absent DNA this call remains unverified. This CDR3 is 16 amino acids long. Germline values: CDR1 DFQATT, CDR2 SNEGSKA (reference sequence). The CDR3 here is CSARDLVDRVSDEQYF.

The CDR3 sequence is CASSQERIVGEQYF. The V and J genes are TRBV14 and TRBJ2-7. The CDR3 extends over 14 amino acids. Germline values: CDR1 SGHDN, CDR2 FVKESK.

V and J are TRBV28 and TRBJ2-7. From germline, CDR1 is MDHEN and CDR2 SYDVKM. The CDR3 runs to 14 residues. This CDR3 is CASSLSRVYYEQYF.

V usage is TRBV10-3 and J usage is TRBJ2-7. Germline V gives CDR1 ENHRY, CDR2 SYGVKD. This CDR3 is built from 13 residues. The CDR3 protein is CAISEDHSYEQYF.

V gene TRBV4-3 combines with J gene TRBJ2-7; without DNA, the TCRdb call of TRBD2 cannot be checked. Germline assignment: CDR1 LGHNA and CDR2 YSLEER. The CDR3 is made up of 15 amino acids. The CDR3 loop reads CASSRGTSGPYEQYF.

The CDR3: CASSARTEDHYGYTF. The chain joins TRBV7-4 to TRBJ1-2; TCRdb lists TRBD1, though no DNA is available to test this call. Germline V gene data show CDR1 as SGHVT and CDR2 as SQSDAQ. This CDR3 is 15 amino acids long.

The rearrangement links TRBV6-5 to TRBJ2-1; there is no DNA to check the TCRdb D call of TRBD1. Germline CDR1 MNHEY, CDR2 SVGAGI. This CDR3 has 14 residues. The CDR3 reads CASSWSGAYNEQFF.